Sequencing of this T cell receptor (beta chain) was carried out in a study of CD8+ T cells in alopecia areata. With respect to this clone: Antigen unknown.

The study's findings and limits: Scalp sample sequencing also detects resident alphabeta T cells of normal skin. Patients displayed less clarity in TCR sharing than mice, a finding possibly related to HLA.

Researchers took lesional scalp punch biopsies and peripheral blood from people who were alopecia areata patients. Isolated RNA was reverse transcribed into cDNA used as the sequencing template. TCRdb's copy holds only in-frame clones and misses some; the assay was immunoSEQ multiplex PCR. The data contain tens of thousands of clones, approximately 56% of them singletons. The V segment lost 5 bases and the J segment 3 bases; nucleotides outside the gene matches: 10. From germline, CDR1 is SGHVS and CDR2 FQNEAQ. The CDR3 is 15 amino acids. The sequence derives from a human donor with alopecia areata. This chain links TRBV7-8 with TRBJ2-7; 7 nucleotides match TRBD1. Source material: NKG2D-high CD8+ T cells sorted from blood. CDR3 loop: CASSISSGQNYEQYF. CDR3 DNA: TGTGCCAGCAGCATCTCCTCGGGACAGAACTACGAGCAGTACTTC.